This paragraph covers one T cell receptor (beta chain) sequence. The data were taken from a study of blood T cell repertoires in COVID-19. On the study more broadly: The samples span acute and convalescent COVID-19 from the United States, Italy and Spain.

TCRdb's table, derived via immunoSEQ multiplex PCR, lists solely in-frame clones and lacks some. The sample lists some 140,000 clones; roughly 80% were seen once. The junction had 8 bases not matched to a gene; V was cut back by 5 bases and J by 4 bases. This CDR3 has 15 residues. Germline CDR1 GTSNPN, CDR2 SVGIG (reference sequence). Material for sequencing was peripheral blood. The clonotype originates from a woman aged 55-75 years with COVID-19, enrolled during active disease. The chain is built from TRBV30 and TRBJ1-5; 10 positions match TRBD1. The CDR3 sequence: CAWGKDRGPNQPQHF. The CDR3, as DNA: TGTGCCTGGGGCAAAGACAGGGGGCCTAATCAGCCCCAGCATTTT.